Following are 5 T cell receptor beta chains from one sample sequenced in a study of T cells in Graves' hyperthyroidism and ophthalmopathy (dated by TCRdb to between 2017 and 2020). Library generation was performed with multiplex PCR. This sample was sequenced with an Illumina HiSeq 2000. TCR beta CDR3 regions were amplified from RNA transcripts. A first-round RT-PCR of the TCR CDR3 used the HTBI primer set with the Qiagen OneStep RT-PCR kit. TCRdb reprocessing: public reads trimmed at Q25 with fastp, clones called with MiXCR, in-frame beta chains kept. Each record represents a unique CDR3 protein, reported with the most common genes and DNA among its rows. Within this sample are around 620,000 distinct CDR3 sequences, with 14% of them counted one time only. The ten largest account for roughly 7% of the sample. The specimen was blood. The receptors come from a woman younger than 35 with Graves' ophthalmopathy.

This clonotype was counted between two and nine times. The V call is TRBV7-9, the J call TRBJ2-7, with 8 positions matching TRBD2. V gave up 2 bases and J gave up 3 bases; unmatched junction bases: 6. Looked up from germline, CDR1 is SEHNR and CDR2 is FQNEAQ (reference sequence). The CDR3 runs to 15 residues. Written as DNA, the CDR3 is TGTGCCAGCAGCTTATTTACTAGCGGTAACTACGAGCAGTACTTC. Protein: CASSLFTSGNYEQYF.

This clonotype occurred many times. V and J are TRBV27 and TRBJ1-1; no clear D. Trimming removed 5 bases at V and 4 bases at J, with 17 bases between. This CDR3 has 15 amino acids. Germline CDR1 MNHEY, CDR2 SMNVEV (reference sequence). The CDR3 DNA is TGTGCCAGCAGTCCCGACCCGCAGATCGGCACTGAAGCTTTCTTT. This encodes CASSPDPQIGTEAFF.

This clonotype was seen repeatedly, ten times or more. The chain couples TRBV30 to TRBJ1-1; D not certain. In germline, CDR1 is GTSNPN, CDR2 SVGIG (reference sequence). This CDR3 region has 13 residues. V was cut by 2 bases and J by 0 bases, with 7 bases left in between. The CDR3 sequence is CAWSRVVNTEAFF. For the CDR3, the DNA is TGTGCCTGGAGTAGGGTGGTGAACACTGAAGCTTTCTTT. The entire variable domain, with the rest obtained from reference TRBV30 and TRBJ1-1, is as follows: SQTIHQWPATLVQPVGSPLSLECTVEGTSNPNLYWYRQAAGRGLQLLFYSVGIGQISSEVPQNLSASRPQDRQFILSSKKLLLSDSGFYLCAWSRVVNTEAFFGQGTRLTVV.

This clonotype was observed at least ten times. The V gene is TRBV7-9, the J gene TRBJ1-2; TRBD1 matches 7 bases. Germline V lookup: CDR1 SEHNR, CDR2 FQNEAQ (reference sequence). This CDR3 has 16 residues. V shed 4 bases and J 0 bases; nucleotides not matched to a gene: 8. CDR3 loop: CASSSPRDRPNYGYTF. As DNA, the CDR3 is TGTGCCAGCAGCTCCCCCCGGGACAGACCTAACTATGGCTACACCTTC.

In the case of this clonotype: A much larger clone differs by one base, so this may be a read error. CDR3 sequence reads: CASRGGTDSEAFF. The CDR3 region has the DNA TGTGCCAGTAGAGGGGGCACTGACTCGGAAGCTTTCTTT. The rearrangement links TRBV19 to TRBJ1-1; 7 bases align to TRBD1. This CDR3 comprises 13 residues. Unmatched junction bases numbered 9, after V lost 6 bases and J lost 8 bases. Germline lookup yields CDR1 LNHDA and CDR2 SQIVND (reference sequence).